This entry features one T cell receptor beta chain sequence. What it binds is unknown. TCRdb re-analysed the reads in MiXCR, keeping a single row per CDR3 protein. The sample lists 300,000 to 450,000 distinct CDR3 sequences; 15% to 20% were seen once. This specimen comes from a study of T cell repertoires in cytomegalovirus infection. Study at large: The public TCR beta signatures pointed to both CMV infection and matching HLA type. General study points: It was HLA-C-restricted CMV-specific TCR beta clonotypes that dominated the response ex vivo.

Germline V gene data show CDR1 as LNHDA and CDR2 as SQIVND (reference sequence). The ends were cut back, 7 bases at V and 2 bases at J, with 14 bases in the middle. The CDR3 extends over 14 amino acids. This TCR was sampled from a human donor in good health (CMV status not recorded). Some clones in this sample may be carry-over from other donors' samples. Sequencing was performed on PBMCs. V usage is TRBV19 and J usage is TRBJ1-2; D is perhaps TRBD1 (6 bases). CDR3 sequence (DNA): TGTGCCAGTACCGACTGGGGGCAAAACTATGGCTACACCTTC. As protein: CASTDWGQNYGYTF.